Presented here are 7 T cell receptor beta chains from one specimen sequenced in a study of blood T cell repertoires in COVID-19. Clones were sequenced by immunoSEQ multiplex PCR, and TCRdb holds only the in-frame ones, with some missing. The sample comprises 200,000 to 300,000 clones, roughly 91% of which are singletons, and around 4% rests with the top ten. Sequencing was done on a sample of PBMCs or T cells enriched from blood (not recorded which). Receptor source: a woman under 40 who had recovered from COVID-19.

The chain links TRBV3-1 (or the pseudogene TRBV3-2) to TRBJ1-6; possibly TRBD1 for D (5 bases). Germline values: CDR1 LGHDT, CDR2 YNNKEL (reference sequence). V lost 2 bases and J 9 bases, leaving 8 bases between the germline ends. The CDR3 is made up of 13 amino acids. CDR3 coding DNA: TGTGCCAGCAGCCAAAGACAGCTTTCACCCCTCCACTTT. It yields the protein CASSQRQLSPLHF.

This sequence joins TRBV10-3 and TRBJ2-7, with D possibly being TRBD1 (6 bases). Per the germline V gene, CDR1 is ENHRY and CDR2 is SYGVKD. The V end lost 2 bases, the J end lost 3 bases, and 8 bases lay between the germline ends. The CDR3 extends over 13 amino acids. CDR3 nucleotide sequence: TGTGCCATCAGTGAGGGACAGCGCTACGAGCAGTACTTC. Translation gives CAISEGQRYEQYF.

In its sample, this clone was seen a few times. The chain combines TRBV11-2 with TRBJ2-3; D gene uncertain. The CDR3 has 13 amino acids. CDR1 is SGHAT, CDR2 FQNNGV, per germline. V was shortened by 5 bases and J by 6 bases, with 12 bases between the two germline ends. Here the CDR3 reads CASSPLLRDTQYF. The CDR3 DNA sequence: TGTGCCAGCAGCCCCCTTTTGAGGGATACGCAGTATTTT.

This rearrangement joins TRBV28 to TRBJ1-1; 10 bases are a match to TRBD1. The CDR3 consists of 15 residues. Germline CDR1 is MDHEN and CDR2 is SYDVKM. Unmatched junction bases numbered 5, after V lost 6 bases and J lost 1 base. The CDR3 DNA reads as TGTGCCAGCAGAGCCCGGGACAGGGGGAACACTGAAGCTTTCTTT. Its protein product is CASRARDRGNTEAFF.

The chain links TRBV7-3 to TRBJ2-7; D is undetermined. Germline V gene sequence: CDR1 SGHTA, CDR2 FQGTGA. V was cut by 2 bases and J by 3 bases, with 5 bases left in between. The CDR3 extends over 12 amino acids. CDR3 DNA: TGTGCCAGCAGCTTAGGCTTCTACGAGCAGTACTTC. Its protein product is CASSLGFYEQYF.

The V call is TRBV20-1, the J call TRBJ1-1, with D tentatively TRBD1 (6 bases). Germline assignment: CDR1 DFQATT and CDR2 SNEGSKA (reference sequence). The CDR3 totals 11 residues. Trimming shortened V by 5 bases and J by 5 bases, and 9 bases separated the two germline ends. The CDR3 protein is CSALTGTEAFF. The CDR3, as DNA: TGCAGTGCTTTGACAGGAACTGAAGCTTTCTTT.

This clone has a single count. This rearrangement joins TRBV7-8 to TRBJ1-1; 8 nucleotides align to TRBD1. Germline CDR1 SGHVS, CDR2 FQNEAQ. The trim removed 7 bases at V and 0 bases at J, leaving 13 bases unmatched. The CDR3 totals 17 residues. DNA of the CDR3: TGTGCCAGCACCAAGGCTCAGGGGGCGATCCTGAACACTGAAGCTTTCTTT. Encoded protein: CASTKAQGAILNTEAFF.